Below, 18 T cell receptor beta chains from the same sample are listed, as sequenced in a study of blood T cell repertoires in COVID-19. Using immunoSEQ multiplex PCR, the repertoire was profiled, and TCRdb retains in-frame clones only, with some absent. The repertoire holds fewer than 350,000 clones, 85% to 90% seen once, with roughly 3.9% in the top ten. The sample taken for sequencing was PBMCs or T cells enriched from blood (not recorded which). The receptors come from a woman in her twenties or thirties with acute COVID-19.

This rearrangement joins TRBV14 to TRBJ2-6; D remains ambiguous. The germline V gene encodes CDR1 SGHDN and CDR2 FVKESK. The germline V and J ends were trimmed by 0 bases and 0 bases, with 3 bases remaining between them. The CDR3 covers 15 residues. CDR3 nucleotide sequence: TGTGCCAGCAGCCAAGACCACTCTGGGGCCAACGTCCTGACTTTC. Protein sequence: CASSQDHSGANVLTF.

The gene calls are TRBV28 and TRBJ1-5; 8 positions match TRBD1. CDR3 size: 14 residues. Germline V gene sequence: CDR1 MDHEN, CDR2 SYDVKM. V was clipped by 4 bases and J by 4 bases; unmatched bases: 3. This chain's CDR3 is CASSYTGGNQPQHF. The DNA of the CDR3 is TGTGCCAGCAGTTACACAGGGGGGAATCAGCCCCAGCATTTT.

This chain uses TRBV9 with TRBJ2-2, with no clear D. The CDR3 has 14 residues. V was shortened by 0 bases and J by 4 bases, with 7 bases between the two germline ends. CDR1 is SGDLS, CDR2 YYNGEE, per germline. The DNA of the CDR3 is TGTGCCAGCAGCGTAGACACGGGCACCGGGGAGCTGTTTTTT. It is translated as CASSVDTGTGELFF.

The CDR3 here is CASSYSAGGRTEAFF. CDR3 in DNA: TGTGCCAGCAGTTACTCGGCAGGGGGCAGGACTGAAGCTTTCTTT. This sequence joins TRBV6-5 and TRBJ1-1; 8 bases are shared with TRBD1. V lost 0 bases and J lost 5; bases outside the gene matches: 5. This CDR3 spans 15 amino acids. Per germline, CDR1 MNHEY and CDR2 SVGAGI.

This sequence joins TRBV7-8 and TRBJ2-3; 8 nucleotides agree with TRBD2. CDR3 length: 13 residues. Germline V gene data show CDR1 as SGHVS and CDR2 as FQNEAQ. V was pared by 4 bases and J by 4 bases, with 1 base of the junction left unmatched. In DNA form, the CDR3 reads TGTGCCAGCAGCTCCGGGGGGGCAGATACGCAGTATTTT. Protein: CASSSGGADTQYF.

The genes are TRBV4-1 and TRBJ2-3, with TRBD2 as a possible D gene (6 bases). The germline V gene encodes CDR1 MGHRA and CDR2 YSYEKL. The CDR3 spans 17 residues. Trimming took off 0 bases at V and 2 bases at J, with 15 bases between the two ends. The CDR3 DNA follows: TGCGCCAGCAGCCAAGATCTCTCTGGCGGGAACACAGATACGCAGTATTTT. Residues: CASSQDLSGGNTDTQYF.

The J gene is TRBJ2-7, the V gene TRBV6-6, with D possibly TRBD2 on 6 matching bases. Germline assignment: CDR1 MNHNY and CDR2 SVGAGI (reference sequence). The CDR3 extends over 13 amino acids. Trimming removed 7 bases from V and 5 bases from J, with 15 bases in between. The CDR3 loop reads CASKLNRGNEQYF. CDR3 nucleotides: TGTGCCAGCAAACTCAACCGGGGGAACGAGCAGTACTTC.

The CDR3 sequence: CAWSQHVTTEAFF. CDR3 coding DNA: TGTGCCTGGAGTCAACACGTTACCACTGAAGCTTTCTTT. J is TRBJ1-1 and V is TRBV30; D not certain. V lost 2 bases and J lost 4, with 11 bases in between. Germline CDR1 is GTSNPN and CDR2 is SVGIG (reference sequence). The CDR3 has 13 amino acids.

This chain joins TRBV3-1 (or the pseudogene TRBV3-2) and TRBJ1-5, with no clear D. The V and J ends lost 1 base and 6 bases respectively, with 4 bases between them. Germline CDR1 is LGHDT and CDR2 is YNNKEL (reference sequence). The CDR3 is 12 amino acids. As DNA, the CDR3 is TGTGCCAGCAGCCAAGGGGCTCAGCCCCAGCATTTT. Translation gives CASSQGAQPQHF.

The CDR3 DNA sequence: TGCGCCAGCAGCCAAGTTGGCAGCGGAAGGTGGGCAGATACGCAGTATTTT. It codes for CASSQVGSGRWADTQYF. The chain couples TRBV4-1 to TRBJ2-3; D is possibly TRBD2 (5 bases). Trimming took off 1 base at V and 4 bases at J, with 18 bases between the two ends. Germline lookup yields CDR1 MGHRA and CDR2 YSYEKL. This CDR3 region has 17 residues.

V usage is TRBV2 and J usage is TRBJ1-2; TRBD1 matches 8 bases. Germline V lookup: CDR1 SNHLY, CDR2 FYNNEI. V shed 7 bases and J 8 bases; nucleotides not matched to a gene: 18. This CDR3 contains 16 residues. CDR3 in DNA: TGTGCCAGCACCGGAGCCCAGACAGGGGAAGAGGAGGGCTACACCTTC. This translates into CASTGAQTGEEEGYTF.

The chain joins TRBV5-8 to TRBJ2-7, with TRBD2 identical over 9 bases. The V segment lost 4 bases and the J segment 2 bases; nucleotides outside the gene matches: 7. The CDR3 runs 15 residues. CDR1 and CDR2 from the germline V gene are SGHTS and YDEGEE. CDR3 bases: TGTGCCAGCAGCGTCGGGACTAGCAGAACCTACGAGCAGTACTTC. It encodes CASSVGTSRTYEQYF.

The chain employs TRBV3-1 (or the pseudogene TRBV3-2) and TRBJ2-2, with D possibly TRBD2 on 6 matching bases. The CDR3 runs 15 residues. The V end was cut by 1 base, the J end by 0 bases, with 6 bases between. Germline CDR1 LGHDT, CDR2 YNNKEL (reference sequence). CDR3 DNA sequence: TGTGCCAGCAGCCAAGGGACTACGAACACCGGGGAGCTGTTTTTT. The encoded protein is CASSQGTTNTGELFF.

The J gene is TRBJ1-2, the V gene TRBV4-1; 7 bases map to TRBD1. CDR1 and CDR2 (germline): MGHRA, YSYEKL. V was pared by 2 bases and J by 2 bases, with 5 bases of the junction left unmatched. This CDR3 is built from 15 residues. CDR3 sequence reads: CASSQTQTGNYGYTF. CDR3 nucleotide sequence: TGCGCCAGCAGCCAAACTCAGACAGGGAACTATGGCTACACCTTC.

CDR3 protein: CASSFGRGGDTEAFF. Here the CDR3 DNA reads TGTGCCAGCTCATTCGGACGGGGAGGAGACACTGAAGCTTTCTTT. The chain carries TRBV18 and TRBJ1-1, with no clear D. The germline V gene has CDR1 KGHSH and CDR2 LQKENI. The CDR3 runs to 15 residues. The V end lost 5 bases, the J end lost 3 bases, and 16 bases lay between the germline ends. The whole variable domain, remainder taken from reference TRBV18 and TRBJ1-1, is NAGVMQNPRHLVRRRGQEARLRCSPMKGHSHVYWYRQLPEEGLKFMVYLQKENIIDESGMPKERFSAEFPKEGPSILRIQQVVRGDSAAYFCASSFGRGGDTEAFFGQGTRLTVV.

V gene TRBV6-1 combines with J gene TRBJ2-3, with D tentatively TRBD1 (6 bases). The CDR3 sequence is 13 residues long. Per the germline V gene, CDR1 is MNHNS and CDR2 is SASEGT. V dropped 1 base and J dropped 7 bases, with 9 bases sitting between them. The CDR3 sequence is CASSEGGLYTQYF. The CDR3 nucleotides are TGTGCCAGCAGTGAAGGGGGGCTCTATACGCAGTATTTT.

The table lists this clone with a few counts. The V and J genes are TRBV27 and TRBJ2-6; TRBD1 aligns across 7 bases. Germline V gene sequence: CDR1 MNHEY, CDR2 SMNVEV (reference sequence). The CDR3 is made up of 19 amino acids. The J segment lost 0 bases and the V segment lost 5 bases, leaving 13 bases of the junction unmatched. The DNA of the CDR3 is TGTGCCAGCAGTGGCCGAATCAGGACAGGATACTCTGGGGCCAACGTCCTGACTTTC. This sequence encodes CASSGRIRTGYSGANVLTF.

This chain links TRBV2 with TRBJ2-7, with 7 bases fitting TRBD1. The CDR3 runs to 14 residues. V was pared by 5 bases and J by 3 bases, with 7 bases of the junction left unmatched. Germline V CDR1 and CDR2: SNHLY, FYNNEI. The chain's CDR3 is CASSRTGINYEQYF. CDR3 DNA: TGTGCCAGCAGTCGGACAGGAATCAACTACGAGCAGTACTTC. Together with reference TRBV2 and TRBJ2-7, the CDR3 gives the full variable domain: EPEVTQTPSHQVTQMGQEVILRCVPISNHLYFYWYRQILGQKVEFLVSFYNNEISEKSEIFDDQFSVERPDGSNFTLKIRSTKLEDSAMYFCASSRTGINYEQYFGPGTRLTVT.